This TCR beta chain is from a study of blood T cell repertoires in COVID-19. Germline-derived CDR1 and CDR2 are SGHAT and FQNNGV. The CDR3 is 18 residues long. The V gene end was trimmed by 0 bases and the J gene end by 0 bases; junction bases not matched to a gene: 8. Here immunoSEQ multiplex PCR was the method, and the copy in TCRdb shows in-frame clones only, minus some. Among roughly 320,000 clones listed, 85% to 90% were seen once. The receptor was isolated from a man aged 25 to 40 who had recovered from COVID-19. Sequencing input: PBMCs or T cells enriched from blood (not recorded which). The rearrangement joins TRBV11-2 to TRBJ2-4; the match to TRBD2 covers 7 bases. Here the CDR3 DNA reads TGTGCCAGCAGCTTAGAACCTAGCGGTCCGCTAGCCAAAAACATTCAGTACTTC. This translates into CASSLEPSGPLAKNIQYF.